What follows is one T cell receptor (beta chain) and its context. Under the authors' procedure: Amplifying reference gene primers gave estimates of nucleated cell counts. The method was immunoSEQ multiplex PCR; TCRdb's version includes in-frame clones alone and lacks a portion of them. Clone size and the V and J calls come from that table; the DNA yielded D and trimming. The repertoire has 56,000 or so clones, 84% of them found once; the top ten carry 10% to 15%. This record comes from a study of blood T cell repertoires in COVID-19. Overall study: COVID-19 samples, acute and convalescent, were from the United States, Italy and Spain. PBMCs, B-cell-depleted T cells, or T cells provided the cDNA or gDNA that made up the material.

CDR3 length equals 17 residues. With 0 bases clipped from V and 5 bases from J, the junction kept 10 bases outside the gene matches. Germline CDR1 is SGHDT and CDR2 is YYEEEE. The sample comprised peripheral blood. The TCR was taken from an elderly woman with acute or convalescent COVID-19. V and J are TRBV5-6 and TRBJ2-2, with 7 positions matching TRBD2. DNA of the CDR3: TGTGCCAGCAGCTTGGTATCCTTTCGCGGGGGAACCGGGGAGCTGTTTTTT. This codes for CASSLVSFRGGTGELFF.